The present entry profiles one TCR beta chain with its context. Its cognate antigen has yet to be identified. Base qualities were left out, and no much larger clone turns up one base away. The CDR3 goes from the cysteine to the phenylalanine over 15 residues. Only the CDR3 portion is preserved as DNA: 45 bases, with reading frame beginning at the first base. As encoded in the germline V gene, CDR1 is SGHRS while CDR2 is YFSETQ. Unmatched junction bases come to 9, with V trimmed by 1 base and J by 6 bases. This specimen comes from a study of blood T cell repertoires in COVID-19 (dated by TCRdb to 2020 to 2021). In the study overall: The collaborator samples originated in the United States, Italy and Spain and spanned the acute and convalescent phases of COVID-19. HLA class I and class II types, where available, came from metadata supplied by the sample provider rather than from assay-based typing. The repertoires were released in a freely available public database intended as a resource for research on the immune response to SARS-CoV-2. The material from the prospective study consisted of cDNA or gDNA derived from T cells, B-cell-depleted T cells, or PBMCs. The samples were drawn from two sources: the first 160 participants of the ongoing ImmuneRACE study, and 1,200 or so subjects contributed by 6 global collaborators. Deeply sampled blood TCRbeta repertoires from subjects exposed to, actively infected with, or recovered from COVID-19 were included in the dataset. A de-identified subject ID, COVID-19 status, age in years and sex were almost always included in the sample metadata. Study-wide conclusions, independent of this receptor: The quantity of clinical and demographic metadata differed by source and by participant and was supplied without curation.

The immunoSEQ Assay, a bias-controlled multiplex PCR, was used to amplify TCRbeta CDR3 regions from genomic DNA. As for the authors' bioinformatics: Nucleated cell counts per sample were estimated from amplification of reference gene primers within the assay. Sequence reads were collapsed and filtered to measure the absolute abundance of every unique TCRbeta CDR3 rearrangement. For each sample, productive Simpson clonality was calculated by taking the square root of Simpson's diversity index across productive rearrangements. TCRdb provides this immuneACCESS table in a form limited to in-frame rearrangements. Some clones are lacking; in checked studies, under half of them reflect an unresolved V gene, and why the rest are absent is not known. The DNA gave D and trimming, while V, J and clone size come from that table. The sample includes about 130,000 clones, with roughly four fifths observed a single time. The top ten hold roughly 10% of the sample.

Collaborating institutions collected whole blood in K2EDTA tubes following their own protocols. For TCRbeta analysis, collaborator samples were shipped as frozen whole blood, as isolated PBMCs, or as DNA extracted from either sample type. Sequenced sample: peripheral blood. The clonotype was recovered from a middle-aged man with active or convalescent COVID-19. The chain is made from TRBV5-1 and TRBJ2-7; TRBD1 matches 8 bases in the middle. The DNA sequence is TGCGCCAGCAGCTTGCAAGGACAGGGTTCTCCCGAGCAGTACTTC. This codes for CASSLQGQGSPEQYF.